Here is one TCR beta chain with its context. Antigen unknown. This specimen belongs to a study of early T cells in non-severe SARS-CoV-2 infection. TCRdb independently ran MiXCR on the 5' RACE reads; one entry per CDR3 protein. Found here are about 42,000 distinct CDR3 sequences, about 5.9% of them singletons; the top ten hold about 8.3%. Germline CDR1 and CDR2: LGHNT and FRNRAP. The CDR3 sequence is 15 residues long. The V and J ends lost 7 bases and 1 base, in that order; junction bases with no gene match: 8. Notes on the study in general: Database matching using VDJdb favored anti-spike CD8 responses, with private and CD4 specificities left missing.

This specimen consisted of whole blood, obtained at baseline. This chain links TRBV12-5 with TRBJ1-1, with 8 bases that match TRBD1. The receptor was derived from an adult who was a healthcare worker with PCR-confirmed SARS-CoV-2 infection or an uninfected control (not recorded which). The CDR3 DNA follows: TGTGCTAGTGCTTCGTCCGGGACAGGGAACACTGAAGCTTTCTTT. Amino acids: CASASSGTGNTEAFF.